The text below deals with one TCR beta chain. This entry is derived from a study of Ad26.COV2.S vaccination and SARS-CoV-2 variants. Described treatment: some 20 received Ad26.COV2.S at low or high dose, single or two shots; roughly five received placebo; per-sample allocation not given. The samples date from day 63 after the first vaccine or placebo injection. V lost 3 bases to trimming and J lost 5 bases, with 13 bases between them. This CDR3 spans 14 amino acids. Germline values: CDR1 LNHDA, CDR2 SQIVND (reference sequence). The protocol was immunoSEQ multiplex PCR, while the TCRdb copy is restricted to in-frame clones and leaves out a portion. The sample holds about 680,000 clones, around 90% seen once.

This chain uses TRBV19 with TRBJ1-1; D gene unclear. This receptor was taken from a person aged 18-60 years who received the Ad26.COV2.S COVID-19 vaccine or a placebo. Material: peripheral blood, obtained in a trial of Ad26.COV2.S vaccine versus placebo. In nucleotides, the CDR3 is TGTGCCAGTAGTATCCCCGGGGATCGGACTGAAGCTTTCTTT. Residues: CASSIPGDRTEAFF.